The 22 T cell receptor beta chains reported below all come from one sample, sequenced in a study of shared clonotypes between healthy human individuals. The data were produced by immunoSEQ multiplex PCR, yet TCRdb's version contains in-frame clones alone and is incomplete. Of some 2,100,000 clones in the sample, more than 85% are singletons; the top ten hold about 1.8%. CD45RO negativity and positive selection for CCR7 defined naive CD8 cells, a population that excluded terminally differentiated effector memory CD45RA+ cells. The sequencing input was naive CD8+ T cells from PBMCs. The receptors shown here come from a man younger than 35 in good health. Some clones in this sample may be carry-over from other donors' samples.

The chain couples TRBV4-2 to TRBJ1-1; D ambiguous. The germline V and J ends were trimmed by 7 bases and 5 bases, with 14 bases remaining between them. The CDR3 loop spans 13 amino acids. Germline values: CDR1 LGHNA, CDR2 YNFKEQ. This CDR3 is CASTVASHTEAFF. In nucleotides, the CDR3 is TGTGCCAGCACGGTGGCGTCCCATACTGAAGCTTTCTTT.

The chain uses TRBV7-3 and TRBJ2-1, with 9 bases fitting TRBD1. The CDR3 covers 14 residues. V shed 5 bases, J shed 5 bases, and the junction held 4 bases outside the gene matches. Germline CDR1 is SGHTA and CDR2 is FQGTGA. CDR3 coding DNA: TGTGCCAGCAGCCCCGGGACAGGGAACAATGAGCAGTTCTTC. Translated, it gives CASSPGTGNNEQFF.

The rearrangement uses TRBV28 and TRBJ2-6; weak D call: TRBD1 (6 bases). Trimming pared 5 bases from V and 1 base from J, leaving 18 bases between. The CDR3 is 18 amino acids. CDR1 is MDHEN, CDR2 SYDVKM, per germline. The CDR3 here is CASSRDGEGGSGANVLTF. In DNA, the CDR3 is TGTGCCAGCAGTCGGGACGGTGAAGGGGGTTCTGGGGCCAACGTCCTGACTTTC. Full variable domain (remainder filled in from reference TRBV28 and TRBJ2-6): DVKVTQSSRYLVKRTGEKVFLECVQDMDHENMFWYRQDPGLGLRLIYFSYDVKMKEKGDIPEGYSVSREKKERFSLILESASTNQTSMYLCASSRDGEGGSGANVLTFGAGSRLTVL.

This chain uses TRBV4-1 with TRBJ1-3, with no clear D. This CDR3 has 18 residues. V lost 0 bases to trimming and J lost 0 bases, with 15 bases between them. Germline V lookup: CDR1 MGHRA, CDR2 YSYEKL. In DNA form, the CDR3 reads TGCGCCAGCAGCCAAGAGGTTTTGGGGTTGGGCTCTGGAAACACCATATATTTT. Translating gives CASSQEVLGLGSGNTIYF.

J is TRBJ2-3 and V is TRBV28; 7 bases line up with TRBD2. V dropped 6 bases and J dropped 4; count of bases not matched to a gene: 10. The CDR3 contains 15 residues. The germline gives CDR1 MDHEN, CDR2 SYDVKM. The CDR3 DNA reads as TGTGCCAGCAGAGATACGGGAGGTGGGCCAGATACGCAGTATTTT. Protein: CASRDTGGGPDTQYF.

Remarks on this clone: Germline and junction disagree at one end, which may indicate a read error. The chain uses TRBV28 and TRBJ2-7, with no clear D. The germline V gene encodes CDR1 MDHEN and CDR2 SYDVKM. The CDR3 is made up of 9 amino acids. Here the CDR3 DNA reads TGTGCCAGCGGCTTGCCTTGGAGCTTC. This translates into CASGLPWSF.

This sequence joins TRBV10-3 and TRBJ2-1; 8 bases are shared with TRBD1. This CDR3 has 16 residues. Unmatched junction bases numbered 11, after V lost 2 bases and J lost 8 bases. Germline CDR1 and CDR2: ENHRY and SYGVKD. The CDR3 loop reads CAISELLGQARDEQFF. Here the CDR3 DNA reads TGTGCCATCAGTGAGCTTTTGGGACAGGCGCGGGATGAGCAGTTCTTC.

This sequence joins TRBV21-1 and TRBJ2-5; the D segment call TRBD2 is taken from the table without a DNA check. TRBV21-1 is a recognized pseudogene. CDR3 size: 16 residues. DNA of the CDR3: TGTGCCAGCAGCAACTTAGCGGGAGGTCGGATACAGACCCAGTACTTC. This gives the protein CASSNLAGGRIQTQYF.

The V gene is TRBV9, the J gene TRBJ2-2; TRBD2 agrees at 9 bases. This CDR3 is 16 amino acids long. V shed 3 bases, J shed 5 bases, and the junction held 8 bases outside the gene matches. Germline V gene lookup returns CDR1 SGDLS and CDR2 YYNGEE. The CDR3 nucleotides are TGTGCCAGCAGCGGTACGGGCGGGAGGGCAACCGGGGAGCTGTTTTTT. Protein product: CASSGTGGRATGELFF. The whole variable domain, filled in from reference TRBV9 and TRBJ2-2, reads DSGVTQTPKHLITATGQRVTLRCSPRSGDLSVYWYQQSLDQGLQFLIQYYNGEERAKGNILERFSAQQFPDLHSELNLSSLELGDSALYFCASSGTGGRATGELFFGEGSRLTVL.

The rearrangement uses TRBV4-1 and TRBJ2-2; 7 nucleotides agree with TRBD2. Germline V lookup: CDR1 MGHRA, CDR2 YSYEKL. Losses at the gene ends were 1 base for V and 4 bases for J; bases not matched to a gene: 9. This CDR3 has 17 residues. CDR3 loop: CASSQVPGEGLTGELFF. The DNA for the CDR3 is TGCGCCAGCAGCCAAGTACCGGGGGAGGGCCTCACCGGGGAGCTGTTTTTT.

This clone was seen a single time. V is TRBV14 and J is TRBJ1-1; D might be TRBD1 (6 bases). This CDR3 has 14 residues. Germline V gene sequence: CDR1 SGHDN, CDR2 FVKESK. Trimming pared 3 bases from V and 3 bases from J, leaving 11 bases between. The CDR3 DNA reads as TGTGCCAGCAGCCAGCGGAGGGGGGACACTGAAGCTTTCTTT. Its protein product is CASSQRRGDTEAFF. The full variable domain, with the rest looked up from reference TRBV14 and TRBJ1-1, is EAGVTQFPSHSVIEKGQTVTLRCDPISGHDNLYWYRRVMGKEIKFLLHFVKESKQDESGMPNNRFLAERTGGTYSTLKVQPAELEDSGVYFCASSQRRGDTEAFFGQGTRLTVV.

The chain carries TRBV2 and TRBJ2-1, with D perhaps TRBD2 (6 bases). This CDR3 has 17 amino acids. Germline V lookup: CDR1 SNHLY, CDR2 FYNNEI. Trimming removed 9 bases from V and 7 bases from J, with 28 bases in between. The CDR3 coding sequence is TGTGCCAGTCGACCGACGATATTGGGACTCGAAGGGAATGAGCAGTTCTTC. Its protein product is CASRPTILGLEGNEQFF.

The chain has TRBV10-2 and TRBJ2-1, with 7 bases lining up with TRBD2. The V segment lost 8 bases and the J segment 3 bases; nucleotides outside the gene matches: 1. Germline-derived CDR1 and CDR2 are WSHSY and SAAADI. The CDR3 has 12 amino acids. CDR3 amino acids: CASGGGYNEQFF. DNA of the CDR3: TGCGCCAGCGGGGGGGGCTACAATGAGCAGTTCTTC.

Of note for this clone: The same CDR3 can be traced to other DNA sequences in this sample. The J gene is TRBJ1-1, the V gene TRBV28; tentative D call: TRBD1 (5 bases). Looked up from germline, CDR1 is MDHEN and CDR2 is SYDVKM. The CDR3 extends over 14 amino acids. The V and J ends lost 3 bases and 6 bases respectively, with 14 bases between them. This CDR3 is CASSLSWGEPEAFF. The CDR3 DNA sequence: TGTGCCAGCAGTTTGTCATGGGGCGAACCTGAAGCTTTCTTT. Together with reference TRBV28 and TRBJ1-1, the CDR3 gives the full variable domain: DVKVTQSSRYLVKRTGEKVFLECVQDMDHENMFWYRQDPGLGLRLIYFSYDVKMKEKGDIPEGYSVSREKKERFSLILESASTNQTSMYLCASSLSWGEPEAFFGQGTRLTVV.

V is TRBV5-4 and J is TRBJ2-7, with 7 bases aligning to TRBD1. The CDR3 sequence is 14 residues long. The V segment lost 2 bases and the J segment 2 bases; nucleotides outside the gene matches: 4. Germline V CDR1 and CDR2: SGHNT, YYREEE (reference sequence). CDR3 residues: CASSLGDRPYEQYF. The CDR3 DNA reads TGTGCCAGCAGCTTAGGGGACAGACCCTACGAGCAGTACTTC.

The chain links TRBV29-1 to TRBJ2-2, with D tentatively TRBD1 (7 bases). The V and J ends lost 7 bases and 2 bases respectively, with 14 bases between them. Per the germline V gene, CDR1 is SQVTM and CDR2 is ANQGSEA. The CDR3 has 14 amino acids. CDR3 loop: CSAGGQINTGELFF. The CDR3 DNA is TGCAGCGCCGGGGGACAGATAAACACCGGGGAGCTGTTTTTT.

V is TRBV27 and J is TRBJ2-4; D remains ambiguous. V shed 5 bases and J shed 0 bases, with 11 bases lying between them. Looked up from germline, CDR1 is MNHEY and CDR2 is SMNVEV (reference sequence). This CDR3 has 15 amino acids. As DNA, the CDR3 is TGTGCCAGCAGTCCCACTCCCCTAGCCAAAAACATTCAGTACTTC. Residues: CASSPTPLAKNIQYF.

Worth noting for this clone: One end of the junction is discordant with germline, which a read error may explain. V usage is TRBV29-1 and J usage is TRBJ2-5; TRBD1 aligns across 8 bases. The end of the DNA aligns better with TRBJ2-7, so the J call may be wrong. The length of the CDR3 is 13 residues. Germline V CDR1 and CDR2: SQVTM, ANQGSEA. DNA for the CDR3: TGCAGCGTGGAAGGACAGGGTATCTACGAGCAGTACTTC. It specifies CSVEGQGIYEQYF.

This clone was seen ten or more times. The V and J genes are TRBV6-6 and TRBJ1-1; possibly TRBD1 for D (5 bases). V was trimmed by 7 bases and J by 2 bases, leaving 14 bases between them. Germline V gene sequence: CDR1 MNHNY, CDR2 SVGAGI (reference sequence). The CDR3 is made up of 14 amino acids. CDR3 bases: TGTGCCAGCACCTTCTTCGGGGGAAACACTGAAGCTTTCTTT. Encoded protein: CASTFFGGNTEAFF.

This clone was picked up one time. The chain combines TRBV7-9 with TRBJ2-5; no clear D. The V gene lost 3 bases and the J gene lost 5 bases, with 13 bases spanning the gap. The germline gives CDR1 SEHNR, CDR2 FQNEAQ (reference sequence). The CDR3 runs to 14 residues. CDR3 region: CASSFKSVGETQYF. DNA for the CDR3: TGTGCCAGCAGCTTTAAGTCGGTGGGGGAGACCCAGTACTTC.

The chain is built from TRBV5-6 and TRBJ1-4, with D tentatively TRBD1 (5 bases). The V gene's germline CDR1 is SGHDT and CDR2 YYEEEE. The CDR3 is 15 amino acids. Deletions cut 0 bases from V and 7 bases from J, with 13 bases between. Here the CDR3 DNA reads TGTGCCAGCAGCTTGGATGGTACAGGAGGTGAAAAACTGTTTTTT. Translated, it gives CASSLDGTGGEKLFF. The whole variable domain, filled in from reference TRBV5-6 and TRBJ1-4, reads DAGVTQSPTHLIKTRGQQVTLRCSPKSGHDTVSWYQQALGQGPQFIFQYYEEEERQRGNFPDRFSGHQFPNYSSELNVNALLLGDSALYLCASSLDGTGGEKLFFGSGTQLSVL.

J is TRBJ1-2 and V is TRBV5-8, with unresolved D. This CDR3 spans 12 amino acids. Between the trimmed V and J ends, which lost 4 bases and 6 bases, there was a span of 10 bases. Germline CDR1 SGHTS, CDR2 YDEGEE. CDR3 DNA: TGTGCCAGCAGCACCAGGACGGATGGCTACACCTTC. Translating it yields CASSTRTDGYTF.